The 21 T cell receptor beta chains below were found in one sample sequenced in a study of shared clonotypes between healthy human individuals. Generated by immunoSEQ multiplex PCR, the TCRdb table keeps only in-frame clones and is missing some. The data contain 2,500,000 or so clones, approximately 93% of them singletons. The sample was naive CD4+ T cells from PBMCs. This sample's subset: CD45RA+ positively selected. These TCRs come from a man younger than 30 in good health. Some clones in this sample may be carry-over from other donors' samples.

The CDR3 here is CATSRGGPTEAFF. The CDR3 bases are TGTGCCACCAGCCGGGGAGGACCCACTGAAGCTTTCTTT. The chain recombines TRBV15 with TRBJ1-1; D is undetermined. This CDR3 comprises 13 residues. Per the germline V gene, CDR1 is LNHNV and CDR2 is YYDKDF (reference sequence). Trimming cost V 5 bases and J 4 bases, with 11 bases left between them.

The rearrangement links TRBV28 to TRBJ2-7; 7 nucleotides match TRBD2. This CDR3 is built from 17 residues. Germline values: CDR1 MDHEN, CDR2 SYDVKM. The ends lost 4 bases at V and 5 bases at J; junction bases unmatched: 17. The CDR3 loop is CASSSLGDYKRTNEQYF. The DNA of the CDR3 is TGTGCCAGCAGTTCTTTGGGGGACTACAAAAGGACTAACGAGCAGTACTTC.

The chain recombines TRBV27 with TRBJ2-1, with 9 bases aligning to TRBD1. Germline CDR1 and CDR2: MNHEY and SMNVEV (reference sequence). The V and J ends lost 6 bases and 6 bases, in that order; junction bases with no gene match: 9. The CDR3 runs 15 residues. DNA of the CDR3: TGTGCCAGCAGCGCCCCGGGACAGGGTGTCAATGAGCAGTTCTTC. As protein: CASSAPGQGVNEQFF.

About this clone itself: The sample has other DNA sequences that encode this CDR3 too. The rearrangement uses TRBV18 and TRBJ2-5; 8 bases match TRBD1. The germline CDR1 and CDR2 sequences are KGHSH and LQKENI. The CDR3 is 15 residues long. V was pared by 3 bases and J by 3 bases, with 6 bases of the junction left unmatched. The CDR3 loop reads CASSPPGQGEETQYF. For the CDR3, the DNA is TGTGCCAGCTCACCCCCCGGACAGGGAGAAGAGACCCAGTACTTC.

This chain joins TRBV30 and TRBJ2-7; D gene uncertain. This CDR3 region has 14 residues. Germline CDR1 is GTSNPN and CDR2 is SVGIG (reference sequence). V was cut by 2 bases and J by 3 bases, with 14 bases left in between. In DNA form, the CDR3 reads TGTGCCTGGAGTATGGCCCTGGGCCGCTACGAGCAGTACTTC. Translation: CAWSMALGRYEQYF.

This clone was recorded only once. This chain connects TRBV30 to TRBJ2-5; D possibly corresponds to TRBD2 (7 bases). The J call could be wrong; TRBJ2-7 is a better fit for the DNA end. Germline values: CDR1 GTSNPN, CDR2 SVGIG (reference sequence). The CDR3 is made up of 15 amino acids. CDR3 protein: CAWSGQGGRGYEQYF. CDR3 nucleotide sequence: TGTGCCTGGAGCGGCCAAGGGGGGAGGGGTTACGAGCAGTACTTC.

The genes are TRBV2 and TRBJ2-5, with 8 bases aligning to TRBD1. V shed 6 bases, J shed 2 bases, and the junction held 5 bases outside the gene matches. The germline gives CDR1 SNHLY, CDR2 FYNNEI. The CDR3 sequence is 14 residues long. The CDR3 DNA sequence: TGTGCCAGCAGACCGGACAGGGCTCAAGAGACCCAGTACTTC. Amino acids: CASRPDRAQETQYF.

In this sample, this clone turned up once. The chain recombines TRBV7-9 with TRBJ1-5; D unresolved. Trimming shortened V by 1 base and J by 6 bases, and 7 bases separated the two germline ends. The CDR3 totals 13 residues. Germline values: CDR1 SEHNR, CDR2 FQNEAQ (reference sequence). CDR3 nucleotides: TGTGCCAGCAGCTTAGGCATGGGTCAGCCCCAGCATTTT. This codes for CASSLGMGQPQHF.

The chain employs TRBV25-1 and TRBJ2-1; TRBD1 might be the D (6 bases). Trimming stripped 3 bases from V and 10 bases from J, with 19 bases between. CDR1 is MGHDK, CDR2 SYGVNS, per germline. The CDR3 runs to 15 residues. The CDR3: CASSEFRAGAPEQFF. DNA for the CDR3: TGTGCCAGCAGTGAGTTCAGGGCAGGGGCCCCCGAGCAGTTCTTC.

This clone appeared once. The V call is TRBV28, the J call TRBJ1-2, with D unresolved. Germline CDR1 reads MDHEN; CDR2 reads SYDVKM. V shed 3 bases and J shed 7 bases, with 12 bases lying between them. CDR3 size: 13 residues. Here the CDR3 reads CASSFVRAAGYTF. The CDR3, as DNA: TGTGCCAGCAGTTTCGTGAGGGCCGCTGGCTACACCTTC.

The gene calls are TRBV15 and TRBJ2-5; D is tentatively TRBD1 or TRBD2 (5 bases each). The germline V and J ends were trimmed by 7 bases and 1 base, with 10 bases remaining between them. The CDR3 is 13 amino acids. Germline-derived CDR1 and CDR2 are LNHNV and YYDKDF (reference sequence). The CDR3 spells CATKWGTQETQYF. In DNA, the CDR3 is TGTGCCACCAAATGGGGGACCCAAGAGACCCAGTACTTC.

As to this clone: The DNA is omitted, as the CDR3 cannot be located on it reliably, and the CDR3 follows TCRdb's listing. V is TRBV27 and J is TRBJ2-1; the tabulated D call, TRBD1, remains unverified against the DNA. CDR1 and CDR2 (germline): MNHEY, SMNVEV (reference sequence). Including both end residues, the CDR3 is 15 amino acids long. The chain's CDR3 is CASSAVGGGTVFLFF.

The genes are TRBV6-5 and TRBJ1-4; D is perhaps TRBD1 (5 bases). Looked up from germline, CDR1 is MNHEY and CDR2 is SVGAGI. The ends were cut back, 6 bases at V and 7 bases at J, with 15 bases in the middle. This CDR3 has 14 residues. CDR3 bases: TGTGCCAGCAGCAACTCGTGGGACGGTGAAAAACTGTTTTTT. Amino acid sequence: CASSNSWDGEKLFF.

This clone was found once. The chain's CDR3 is CASSPFRGQETQYF. The CDR3 DNA is TGTGCCAGCAGCCCGTTCAGGGGCCAAGAGACCCAGTACTTC. The chain is built from TRBV11-2 and TRBJ2-5; D perhaps matches TRBD1 (6 bases). Between the trimmed V and J ends, which lost 5 bases and 1 base, there was a span of 11 bases. The germline V gene encodes CDR1 SGHAT and CDR2 FQNNGV. The CDR3 runs 14 residues.

This clone has only a few counts. CDR3 amino acids: CASSYGYGRNYEQYF. DNA for the CDR3: TGTGCCAGCAGTTACGGTTATGGACGGAACTACGAGCAGTACTTC. The V gene is TRBV6-5, the J gene TRBJ2-7; no clear D gene. The germline gives CDR1 MNHEY, CDR2 SVGAGI. The CDR3 loop spans 15 amino acids. V was shortened by 2 bases and J by 3 bases, with 14 bases between the two germline ends.

V and J are TRBV4-1 and TRBJ2-5; D is unclear. This CDR3 contains 15 residues. The V and J ends lost 1 base and 2 bases respectively, with 11 bases between them. Per the germline V gene, CDR1 is MGHRA and CDR2 is YSYEKL. The CDR3 protein is CASSQVPRRQETQYF. CDR3 nucleotide sequence: TGCGCCAGCAGCCAAGTACCCAGGAGACAAGAGACCCAGTACTTC.

V is TRBV6-1 and J is TRBJ2-7; TRBD1 agrees at 7 bases. The CDR3 covers 14 residues. Germline values: CDR1 MNHNS, CDR2 SASEGT. V lost 4 bases, J lost 6 bases, and 9 bases stayed unmatched. The CDR3 reads CASSGYRGQGEQYF. The CDR3 nucleotides read TGTGCCAGCAGTGGATACAGGGGCCAAGGCGAGCAGTACTTC.

The chain is built from TRBV7-2 and TRBJ2-1; TRBD2 agrees at 11 bases. Losses at the gene ends were 5 bases for V and 9 bases for J; bases not matched to a gene: 3. This CDR3 is 13 amino acids long. Per the germline V gene, CDR1 is SGHTA and CDR2 is FQGNSA. CDR3 loop: CASSKGLAAEQFF. The CDR3 bases are TGTGCCAGCAGCAAGGGACTAGCGGCTGAGCAGTTCTTC. Based on the CDR3 plus reference TRBV7-2 and TRBJ2-1, the full variable domain is GAGVSQSPSNKVTEKGKDVELRCDPISGHTALYWYRQSLGQGLEFLIYFQGNSAPDKSGLPSDRFSAERTGGSVSTLTIQRTQQEDSAVYLCASSKGLAAEQFFGPGTRLTVL.

CDR3 sequence reads: CASSLNKPNNEQFF. Written as DNA, the CDR3 is TGTGCCAGCAGCTTAAATAAGCCCAACAATGAGCAGTTCTTC. The chain has TRBV7-3 and TRBJ2-1; D is unresolved. Trimming shortened V by 1 base and J by 5 bases, and 9 bases separated the two germline ends. This CDR3 is 14 amino acids long. Per the germline V gene, CDR1 is SGHTA and CDR2 is FQGTGA. The whole variable domain, remainder taken from reference TRBV7-3 and TRBJ2-1, is GAGVSQTPSNKVTEKGKYVELRCDPISGHTALYWYRQSLGQGPEFLIYFQGTGAADDSGLPNDRFFAVRPEGSVSTLKIQRTERGDSAVYLCASSLNKPNNEQFFGPGTRLTVL.

The chain is built from TRBV2 and TRBJ2-5; unclear D gene. Trimming cost V 4 bases and J 1 base, with 7 bases left between them. Germline CDR1 SNHLY, CDR2 FYNNEI. The CDR3 has 13 amino acids. The CDR3: CASSGPLQETQYF. The CDR3 DNA sequence: TGTGCCAGCAGTGGACCGCTCCAAGAGACCCAGTACTTC.

The chain employs TRBV6-5 and TRBJ2-2; 8 bases line up with TRBD1. CDR3 size: 15 residues. Germline CDR1 is MNHEY and CDR2 is SVGAGI. With V trimmed by 6 bases and J by 5 bases, 8 bases remained unmatched. CDR3 sequence (DNA): TGTGCCAGCAGCCGAGACAGGGGAGTAACCGGGGAGCTGTTTTTT. This encodes CASSRDRGVTGELFF.